This T cell receptor (beta chain) emerged from a study of T-cell reconstitution after alpha-beta-depleted transplantation in children. A TCRbeta library incorporating unique molecular identifiers was prepared. TCRdb reanalysed the PCR reads using MiXCR and keeps one entry per CDR3 protein. The sample lists fewer than 250,000 distinct CDR3 sequences, approximately 8% occurring once. Germline V gene sequence: CDR1 MGHRA, CDR2 YSYEKL. Germline trimming cut 6 bases from V and 3 bases from J; bases unmatched to any gene: 13. This CDR3 is 17 amino acids long. The table lists this clonotype with many counts.

V gene TRBV4-1 combines with J gene TRBJ1-2, with 10 bases fitting TRBD1. The specimen comprised PBMCs, mostly from graft donor cells, sampled 180 days after TCRalphabeta/CD19-depleted stem cell transplant. The clonotype originates from a male patient aged 10 to 17 who had a stem cell transplant for acute lymphoblastic leukemia, so the T cells may come from the graft donor. This CDR3 reads CASRRPGQGQKDYGYTF. The DNA of the CDR3 is TGCGCCAGCAGACGGCCGGGACAGGGGCAGAAGGACTATGGCTACACCTTC.